This entry lists 25 T cell receptor beta chains sequenced from one sample in a study of shared T cell receptors in the human thymus. This table comes from immunoSEQ multiplex PCR, and its TCRdb copy is limited to in-frame clones, with some not included. The repertoire includes hundreds of thousands of clones, about 87% of them detected once, and 0.009% to 0.0095% sits in the top ten. These data are also associated with another study on human thymus T cells.

The sample taken for sequencing was thymocytes. These receptors originate from a boy in the first two years of life with a congenital heart defect.

This chain uses TRBV21-1 with TRBJ1-2; TRBD1 was called by the table and not checked on the DNA. TRBV21-1 is shown as a pseudogene. The length of the CDR3 is 16 residues. The DNA for the CDR3 is TGTGCCAGCAGCAACGTAAACAGGGACCCTCCCTATGGCTACACCTTC. Amino acid sequence: CASSNVNRDPPYGYTF.

This clone was counted a few times. The chain couples TRBV6-5 to TRBJ2-7; 7 bases agree with TRBD1. Losses at the gene ends were 0 bases for V and 3 bases for J; bases not matched to a gene: 5. Germline V gene data show CDR1 as MNHEY and CDR2 as SVGAGI. The CDR3 has 15 amino acids. The CDR3 loop is CASSYSGQGVYEQYF. The CDR3 nucleotides are TGTGCCAGCAGTTACTCGGGGCAGGGGGTCTACGAGCAGTACTTC.

This clone was counted only a few times. Other DNA sequences in the sample encode the same CDR3. The chain is built from TRBV20-1 and TRBJ1-2, with a tentative D call TRBD1 (6 bases). Per germline, CDR1 DFQATT and CDR2 SNEGSKA (reference sequence). The V end lost 6 bases, the J end lost 2 bases, and 7 bases lay between the germline ends. The CDR3 has 11 residues. This CDR3 reads CSATGNYGYTF. The CDR3 bases are TGCAGTGCCACAGGGAACTATGGCTACACCTTC.

The gene calls are TRBV5-6 and TRBJ1-1; 7 bases are shared with TRBD1. The CDR3 totals 13 residues. With 0 bases clipped from V and 7 bases from J, the junction kept 3 bases outside the gene matches. Germline V gives CDR1 SGHDT, CDR2 YYEEEE. For the CDR3, the DNA is TGTGCCAGCAGCTTGGCCACAGGGGTTGAAGCTTTCTTT. Encoded protein: CASSLATGVEAFF. Supplemented by reference TRBV5-6 and TRBJ1-1, the full variable domain reads DAGVTQSPTHLIKTRGQQVTLRCSPKSGHDTVSWYQQALGQGPQFIFQYYEEEERQRGNFPDRFSGHQFPNYSSELNVNALLLGDSALYLCASSLATGVEAFFGQGTRLTVV.

The rearrangement uses TRBV10-2 and TRBJ2-7; 8 positions match TRBD2. V trimming: 2 bases; J trimming: 6 bases; junction bases outside the gene matches: 12. Germline CDR1 and CDR2: WSHSY and SAAADI. CDR3 length: 16 amino acids. The CDR3 nucleotides are TGCGCCAGCAGTGAGATAAGCGGGGGCATTACCCGCGAGCAGTACTTC. It codes for CASSEISGGITREQYF.

This CDR3 reads CASSQVWASGGVPSLYEQYF. DNA of the CDR3: TGCGCCAGCAGCCAAGTGTGGGCTAGCGGGGGTGTCCCTAGTCTCTACGAGCAGTACTTC. J is TRBJ2-7 and V is TRBV4-3; 10 nucleotides agree with TRBD2. The trim removed 1 base at V and 3 bases at J, leaving 18 bases unmatched. The CDR3 is 20 amino acids. From germline, CDR1 is LGHNA and CDR2 YSLEER.

The chain carries TRBV4-1 and TRBJ2-2; 8 bases match TRBD1. Germline V gene sequence: CDR1 MGHRA, CDR2 YSYEKL. The CDR3 totals 15 residues. Unmatched junction bases numbered 8, after V lost 5 bases and J lost 6 bases. The CDR3 spells CASSSRTGYSGELFF. The CDR3 DNA sequence: TGCGCCAGCAGCAGCCGGACAGGGTATTCCGGGGAGCTGTTTTTT.

The genes are TRBV5-1 and TRBJ2-2; 7 bases align to TRBD1. This CDR3 region has 16 residues. After removal of 0 bases from V and 3 bases from J, the junction contained 5 bases not matched to a gene. In germline, CDR1 is SGHRS, CDR2 YFSETQ. CDR3 in DNA: TGCGCCAGCAGCTTGGCCACAGGGGCCGACACCGGGGAGCTGTTTTTT. Its protein is CASSLATGADTGELFF.

The rearrangement uses TRBV2 and TRBJ2-7, with 12 positions matching TRBD2. Losses at the gene ends were 4 bases for V and 7 bases for J; bases not matched to a gene: 17. There are 18 residues in the CDR3. Germline CDR1 and CDR2: SNHLY and FYNNEI. The CDR3 here is CASSAMGFSSGRANEQYF. CDR3 nucleotide sequence: TGTGCCAGCAGTGCGATGGGGTTTTCTAGCGGGAGGGCTAATGAGCAGTACTTC.

The rearrangement uses TRBV28 and TRBJ1-2, with TRBD1 as a possible D gene (6 bases). The CDR3 is 14 residues long. The ends were cut back, 3 bases at V and 8 bases at J, with 16 bases in the middle. Germline-derived CDR1 and CDR2 are MDHEN and SYDVKM. The CDR3 sequence: CASSFPDRRLGYTF. Written as DNA, the CDR3 is TGTGCCAGCAGTTTTCCCGACAGGCGCTTAGGCTACACCTTC.

V usage is TRBV2 and J usage is TRBJ1-4, with D tentatively TRBD1 (5 bases). Trimming took 2 bases from V and 0 from J, leaving 13 bases between them. The CDR3 spans 17 residues. CDR1 is SNHLY, CDR2 FYNNEI, per germline. The CDR3 loop reads CASSETTGDATNEKLFF. CDR3 in DNA: TGTGCCAGCAGTGAAACCACAGGCGACGCAACTAATGAAAAACTGTTTTTT.

The genes are TRBV30 and TRBJ2-5; no reliable D call. CDR1 and CDR2 from the germline V gene are GTSNPN and SVGIG (reference sequence). This CDR3 has 12 amino acids. Between the trimmed V and J ends, which lost 4 bases and 1 base, there was a span of 7 bases. DNA of the CDR3: TGTGCCTGGATCTCGTCCCAAGAGACCCAGTACTTC. It specifies CAWISSQETQYF.

The chain links TRBV5-4 to TRBJ1-2; the match to TRBD1 covers 11 bases. This CDR3 region has 17 residues. Germline CDR1 reads SGHNT; CDR2 reads YYREEE (reference sequence). Trimming took 4 bases from V and 8 from J; bases not matched to a gene: 16. This chain's CDR3 is CASSLRTGGPKMGGYTF. CDR3 bases: TGTGCCAGCAGCCTTCGGACAGGGGGCCCTAAGATGGGGGGCTACACCTTC.

CDR3 sequence: CASSSGLVKPTQYF. The DNA of the CDR3 is TGTGCCAGCAGCTCGGGACTCGTGAAGCCTACGCAGTATTTT. The chain couples TRBV11-2 to TRBJ2-3, with a tentative D call TRBD2 (6 bases). The CDR3 is 14 residues long. CDR1 SGHAT and CDR2 FQNNGV come from the germline V gene. V dropped 4 bases and J dropped 8 bases, with 16 bases sitting between them.

This clone was seen a few times. The V gene is TRBV5-1, the J gene TRBJ1-2; D is perhaps TRBD1 (5 bases). The CDR3 is 18 residues long. Germline V lookup: CDR1 SGHRS, CDR2 YFSETQ. V shed 0 bases and J shed 0 bases, with 18 bases lying between them. CDR3 coding DNA: TGCGCCAGCAGCTTGGTCGGAGGGGAGCTCAAAGCTAACTATGGCTACACCTTC. Amino acid sequence: CASSLVGGELKANYGYTF.

J is TRBJ2-2 and V is TRBV9; D is undetermined. Trimming took 4 bases from V and 5 from J, leaving 9 bases between them. The germline CDR1 and CDR2 sequences are SGDLS and YYNGEE. The CDR3 length is 13 residues. CDR3 sequence: CASSPGGTGELFF. DNA of the CDR3: TGTGCCAGCAGCCCCGGCGGTACCGGGGAGCTGTTTTTT.

The V call is TRBV4-3, the J call TRBJ1-1, with 8 positions matching TRBD1. With V trimmed by 3 bases and J by 3 bases, 9 bases remained unmatched. The CDR3 runs to 16 residues. The germline V gene encodes CDR1 LGHNA and CDR2 YSLEER. The CDR3 DNA follows: TGCGCCAGCAGCCAGTGGACAGGGAGAGGGGACACTGAAGCTTTCTTT. Amino acid sequence: CASSQWTGRGDTEAFF.

The V gene is TRBV7-9, the J gene TRBJ2-3, with D maybe TRBD2 (6 bases). Trimming shortened V by 8 bases and J by 4 bases, and 25 bases separated the two germline ends. This CDR3 has 17 amino acids. Germline V gene sequence: CDR1 SEHNR, CDR2 FQNEAQ (reference sequence). CDR3 region: CASGPTRDFRAADTQYF. The CDR3, as DNA: TGTGCCAGCGGCCCCACTCGGGACTTCAGGGCGGCAGATACGCAGTATTTT. Full variable domain (rest looked up from reference TRBV7-9 and TRBJ2-3): DTGVSQNPRHKITKRGQNVTFRCDPISEHNRLYWYRQTLGQGPEFLTYFQNEAQLEKSRLLSDRFSAERPKGSFSTLEIQRTEQGDSAMYLCASGPTRDFRAADTQYFGPGTRLTVL.

The rearrangement links TRBV12-5 to TRBJ1-1; TRBD1 might be the D (6 bases). The CDR3 contains 20 residues. V gave up 0 bases and J gave up 3 bases, with 26 bases separating them. CDR1 is LGHNT and CDR2 is FRNRAP in the germline V gene. In DNA form, the CDR3 reads TGTGCTAGTGGTTTGGTACCCAGCACATGGGGCCAGGGGAAGGACACTGAAGCTTTCTTT. Amino acid sequence: CASGLVPSTWGQGKDTEAFF.

The chain is built from TRBV14 and TRBJ2-2; 7 bases are shared with TRBD2. V lost 2 bases, J lost 5 bases, and 8 bases stayed unmatched. Per germline, CDR1 SGHDN and CDR2 FVKESK. This CDR3 contains 16 residues. The CDR3 is CASSQITAGYTGELFF. Here the CDR3 DNA reads TGTGCCAGCAGCCAAATTACAGCGGGATATACCGGGGAGCTGTTTTTT.

This CDR3 reads CASSADRVYNEQFF. DNA for the CDR3: TGTGCCAGCAGCGCGGACAGGGTGTACAATGAGCAGTTCTTC. This chain joins TRBV9 and TRBJ2-1; 8 bases fit TRBD1. CDR1 is SGDLS, CDR2 YYNGEE, per germline. This CDR3 is 14 amino acids long. Trimming removed 3 bases from V and 4 bases from J; junction bases left unmatched: 3.

The V call is TRBV9, the J call TRBJ2-2; possibly TRBD1 for D (5 bases). Germline CDR1 and CDR2: SGDLS and YYNGEE. V lost 3 bases, J lost 1 base, and 19 bases lay in between. The CDR3 runs to 18 residues. This CDR3 reads CASSERDRTGLNTGELFF. The CDR3 DNA follows: TGTGCCAGCAGCGAGAGAGACAGAACCGGGTTGAACACCGGGGAGCTGTTTTTT.

The chain uses TRBV2 and TRBJ2-7; D is possibly TRBD2 (6 bases). Germline values: CDR1 SNHLY, CDR2 FYNNEI. Trimming left V 7 bases short and J 4 bases short, with 14 bases between. The CDR3 has 13 residues. The CDR3 sequence is CASNRDCLYEQYF. DNA for the CDR3: TGTGCCAGCAACCGGGACTGCCTGTACGAGCAGTACTTC.

V usage is TRBV29-1 and J usage is TRBJ2-7, with 9 bases matching TRBD1. V was clipped by 6 bases and J by 0 bases; unmatched bases: 3. This CDR3 has 13 amino acids. In germline, CDR1 is SQVTM, CDR2 ANQGSEA. Here the CDR3 reads CSVGTGPSYEQYF. The DNA for the CDR3 is TGCAGCGTAGGGACAGGGCCCTCCTACGAGCAGTACTTC.

This clone was seen a few times. Other nucleotide sequences from this sample produce the same CDR3. The chain uses TRBV28 and TRBJ1-3; D may be TRBD1 (6 bases). This CDR3 spans 14 amino acids. CDR1 and CDR2 (germline): MDHEN, SYDVKM. V shed 5 bases and J shed 2 bases, with 10 bases lying between them. CDR3 coding DNA: TGTGCCAGCAGTCCAGGGGATCCTGGAAACACCATATATTTT. This gives the protein CASSPGDPGNTIYF.